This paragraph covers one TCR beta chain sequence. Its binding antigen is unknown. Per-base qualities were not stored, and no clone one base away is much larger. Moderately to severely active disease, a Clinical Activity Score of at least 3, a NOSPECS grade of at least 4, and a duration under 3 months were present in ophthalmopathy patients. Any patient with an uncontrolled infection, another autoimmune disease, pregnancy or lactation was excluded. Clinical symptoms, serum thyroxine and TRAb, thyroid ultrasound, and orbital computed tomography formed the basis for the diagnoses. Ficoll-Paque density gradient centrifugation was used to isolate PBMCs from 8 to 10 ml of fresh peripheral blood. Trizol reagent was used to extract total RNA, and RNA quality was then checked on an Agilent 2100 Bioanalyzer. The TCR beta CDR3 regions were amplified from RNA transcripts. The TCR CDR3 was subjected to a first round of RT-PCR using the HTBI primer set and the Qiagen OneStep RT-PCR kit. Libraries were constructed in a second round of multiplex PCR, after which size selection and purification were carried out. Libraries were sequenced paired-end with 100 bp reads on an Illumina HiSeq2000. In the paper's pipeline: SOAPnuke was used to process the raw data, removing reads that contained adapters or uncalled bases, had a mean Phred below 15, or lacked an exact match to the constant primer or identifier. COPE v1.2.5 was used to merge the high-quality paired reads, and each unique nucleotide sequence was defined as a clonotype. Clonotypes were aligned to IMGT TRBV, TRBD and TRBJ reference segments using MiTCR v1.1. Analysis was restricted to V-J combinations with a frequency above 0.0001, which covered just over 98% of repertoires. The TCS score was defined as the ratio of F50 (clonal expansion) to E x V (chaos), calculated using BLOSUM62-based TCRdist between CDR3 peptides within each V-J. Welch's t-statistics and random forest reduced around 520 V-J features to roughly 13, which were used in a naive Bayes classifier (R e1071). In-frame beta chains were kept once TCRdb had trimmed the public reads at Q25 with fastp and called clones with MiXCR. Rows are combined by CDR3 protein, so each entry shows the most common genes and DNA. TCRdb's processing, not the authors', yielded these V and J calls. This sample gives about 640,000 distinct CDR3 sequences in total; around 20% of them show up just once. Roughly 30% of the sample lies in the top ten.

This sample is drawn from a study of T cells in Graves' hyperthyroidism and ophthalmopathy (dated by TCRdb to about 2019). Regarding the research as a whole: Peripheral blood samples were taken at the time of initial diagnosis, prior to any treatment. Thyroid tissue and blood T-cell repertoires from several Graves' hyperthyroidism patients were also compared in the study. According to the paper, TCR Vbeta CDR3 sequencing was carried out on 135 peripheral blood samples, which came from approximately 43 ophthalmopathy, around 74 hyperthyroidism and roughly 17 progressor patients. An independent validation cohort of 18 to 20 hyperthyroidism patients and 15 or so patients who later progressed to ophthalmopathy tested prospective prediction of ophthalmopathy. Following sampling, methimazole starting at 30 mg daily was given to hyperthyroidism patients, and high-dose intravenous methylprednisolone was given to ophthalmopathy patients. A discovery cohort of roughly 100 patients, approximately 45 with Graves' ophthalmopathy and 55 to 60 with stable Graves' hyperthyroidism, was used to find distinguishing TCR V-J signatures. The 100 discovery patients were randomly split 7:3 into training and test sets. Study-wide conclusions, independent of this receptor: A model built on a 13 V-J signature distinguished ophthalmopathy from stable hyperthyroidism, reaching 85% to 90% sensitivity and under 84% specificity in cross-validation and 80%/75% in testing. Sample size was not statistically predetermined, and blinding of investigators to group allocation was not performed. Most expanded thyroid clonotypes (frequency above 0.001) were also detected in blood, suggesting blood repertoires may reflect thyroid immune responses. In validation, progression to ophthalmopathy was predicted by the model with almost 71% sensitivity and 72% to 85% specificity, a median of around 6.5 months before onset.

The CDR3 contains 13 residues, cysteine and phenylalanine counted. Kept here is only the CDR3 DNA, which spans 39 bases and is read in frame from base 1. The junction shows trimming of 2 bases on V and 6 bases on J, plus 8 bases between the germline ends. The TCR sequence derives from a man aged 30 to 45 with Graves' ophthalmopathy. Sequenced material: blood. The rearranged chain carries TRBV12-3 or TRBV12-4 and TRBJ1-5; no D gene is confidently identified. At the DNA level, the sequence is TGTGCCAGCAGTTTACACGGGATTCAGCCCCAGCATTTT. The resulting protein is CASSLHGIQPQHF.